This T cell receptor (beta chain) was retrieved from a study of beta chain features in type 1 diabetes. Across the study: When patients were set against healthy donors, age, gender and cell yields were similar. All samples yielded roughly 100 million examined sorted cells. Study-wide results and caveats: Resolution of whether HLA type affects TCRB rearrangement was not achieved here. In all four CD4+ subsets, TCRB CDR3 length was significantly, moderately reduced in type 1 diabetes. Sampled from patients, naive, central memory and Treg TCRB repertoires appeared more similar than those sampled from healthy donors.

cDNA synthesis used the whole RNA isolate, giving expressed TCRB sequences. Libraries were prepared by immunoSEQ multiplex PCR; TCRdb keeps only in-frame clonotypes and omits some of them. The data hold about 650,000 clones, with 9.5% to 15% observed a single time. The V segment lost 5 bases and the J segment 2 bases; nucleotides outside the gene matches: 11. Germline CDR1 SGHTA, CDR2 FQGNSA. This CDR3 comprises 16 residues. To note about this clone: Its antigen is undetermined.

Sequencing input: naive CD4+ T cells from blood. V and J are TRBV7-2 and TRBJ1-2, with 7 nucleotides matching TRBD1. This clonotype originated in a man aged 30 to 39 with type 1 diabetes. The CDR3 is CASSVRGDRLNYGYTF. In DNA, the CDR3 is TGTGCCAGCAGCGTCCGCGGGGACAGACTGAACTATGGCTACACCTTC.